These 21 T cell receptor beta chains originate from one sample sequenced in a study of tumor and adjacent non-tumor tissue in lung cancer. No cell sorting was done before RNA was extracted from the tissue. This non-tumor lung sample came from over 3 cm beyond the tumor edge. Three rounds of nested PCR, following a modified ARM-PCR protocol, produced the TCRbeta library. MiXCR, applied by TCRdb to the multiplex PCR reads, yields one record per CDR3 protein. The sample contains some 80,000 distinct CDR3 sequences, over 65% of which appear only once. Sequenced input: distant non-tumor lung tissue. These receptors all come from a man in his 70s with non-small cell lung cancer.

The rearrangement uses TRBV11-3 and TRBJ2-1; TRBD2 is a possible D gene (7 bases). This CDR3 contains 16 residues. Germline V gene lookup returns CDR1 SGHNT and CDR2 YENEEA. The CDR3, as DNA: TGTGTCAGGAGCTTAGATCCGACGGGGGGCAGGGGTGAGCAGTTCTTC. Translated, it gives CVRSLDPTGGRGEQFF.

The rearrangement uses TRBV20-1 and TRBJ2-7, with 12 bases matching TRBD2. The CDR3 spans 15 residues. The J segment lost 3 bases and the V segment lost 7 bases, leaving 10 bases of the junction unmatched. Germline CDR1 is DFQATT and CDR2 is SNEGSKA (reference sequence). The DNA for the CDR3 is TGCAGTGGAAGAGAAGGACTAGCGGGGATCTACGAGCAGTACTTC. Translating gives CSGREGLAGIYEQYF.

The chain is built from TRBV5-6 and TRBJ2-4, with 7 bases matching TRBD1. The trim removed 6 bases at V and 6 bases at J, leaving 18 bases unmatched. Germline assignment: CDR1 SGHDT and CDR2 YYEEEE. CDR3 size: 17 residues. DNA of the CDR3: TGTGCCAGCAATGCTACCGGCACAGGGGTCGTTGGAAACATTCAGTACTTC. Encoded protein: CASNATGTGVVGNIQYF.

For this clonotype: One end of the junction does not line up with germline, which may come from a read error. The chain has TRBV12-5 and TRBJ2-6; D ambiguous. The CDR3 is made up of 17 amino acids. Germline loops: CDR1 LGHNT, CDR2 FRNRAP. DNA for the CDR3: TGTGCTAGTAGTTTAGTTCCGCCCGAGTCTGGGGCCAACGTCCTGACTTTC. Its translation is CASSLVPPESGANVLTF. Looking up the rest from reference TRBV12-5 and TRBJ2-6 gives the full variable domain: DARVTQTPRHKVTEMGQEVTMRCQPILGHNTVFWYRQTMMQGLELLAYFRNRAPLDDSGMPKDRFSAEMPDATLATLKIQPSEPRDSAVYFCASSLVPPESGANVLTFGAGSRLTVL.

A word on this clonotype: An end of the junction differs from the germline gene, which may be a read error. V gene TRBV5-4 combines with J gene TRBJ2-7, with 7 bases lining up with TRBD2. The CDR3 has 14 residues. CDR1 SGHNT and CDR2 YYREEE come from the germline V gene (reference sequence). CDR3 region: CASSALWRDYEQYF. DNA for the CDR3: TGTGCCAGCAGCGCGCTCTGGAGGGACTACGAGCAATACTTC.

This clonotype was seen at least ten times. This chain joins TRBV5-6 and TRBJ2-3, with TRBD2 matching over 12 bases. The germline V gene encodes CDR1 SGHDT and CDR2 YYEEEE. V dropped 1 base and J dropped 0; count of bases not matched to a gene: 6. The CDR3 contains 18 residues. The CDR3: CASSLLLAGGPSTDTQYF. The CDR3 DNA is TGTGCCAGCAGCTTGCTCCTAGCGGGAGGGCCGAGCACAGATACGCAGTATTTT.

This clonotype was seen just once. Its ends do not fully match the called genes, so a read error is possible. The V and J genes are TRBV28 and TRBJ1-6, with 9 bases aligning to TRBD1. Per germline, CDR1 MDHEN and CDR2 SYDVKM. The CDR3 is 17 amino acids. The CDR3 reads CASSLGQGTGLNSHLHF. As DNA, the CDR3 is TGTGCCAGCAGTCTGGGACAGGGCACCGGTCTTAATTCACACCTCCACTTT.

This clonotype was seen repeatedly, ten times or more. V and J are TRBV12-5 and TRBJ2-1; 10 bases fit TRBD2. Germline V gene data show CDR1 as LGHNT and CDR2 as FRNRAP. The CDR3 is 18 residues long. Trimming removed 0 bases from V and 0 bases from J; junction bases left unmatched: 5. The CDR3 bases are TGTGCTAGTGGTTTGGTACCTAGCGGGGGAATCTCCTACAATGAGCAGTTCTTC. This translates into CASGLVPSGGISYNEQFF. Using reference TRBV12-5 and TRBJ2-1 for the parts outside the CDR3, the full variable domain is DARVTQTPRHKVTEMGQEVTMRCQPILGHNTVFWYRQTMMQGLELLAYFRNRAPLDDSGMPKDRFSAEMPDATLATLKIQPSEPRDSAVYFCASGLVPSGGISYNEQFFGPGTRLTVL.

The chain uses TRBV4-2 and TRBJ2-7; TRBD2 might be the D (6 bases). Between the trimmed V and J ends, which lost 10 bases and 2 bases, there was a span of 21 bases. The CDR3 is 15 residues long. The V gene's germline CDR1 is LGHNA and CDR2 YNFKEQ. The CDR3 here is CAIRQETRGTYEQYF. The CDR3 region has the DNA TGTGCCATCCGCCAAGAGACCCGGGGGACCTACGAGCAGTACTTC.

The chain joins TRBV4-1 to TRBJ2-2; 7 nucleotides match TRBD1. Trimming took 7 bases from V and 5 from J; bases not matched to a gene: 10. The CDR3 covers 15 residues. From germline, CDR1 is MGHRA and CDR2 YSYEKL. The CDR3 DNA reads as TGCGCCAGCACCCTCGGACAGGTAGGGACCGGGGAGCTGTTTTTT. Protein sequence: CASTLGQVGTGELFF.

Notes on this clonotype: Possible read error: a much larger clone is one base away. As DNA, the CDR3 is TGTGCCAGCAGCCAGCAAGGGGGAGCCGGCTTTGGGGCCAACGTCCTGACTTTC. Translated: CASSQQGGAGFGANVLTF. The genes are TRBV6-5 and TRBJ2-6; weak D call: TRBD1 (6 bases). The CDR3 is made up of 18 amino acids. Germline CDR1 MNHEY, CDR2 SVGAGI. The V gene lost 6 bases and the J gene lost 3 bases, with 21 bases spanning the gap.

The chain joins TRBV6-6 to TRBJ1-5, with D possibly being TRBD2 (5 bases). The assigned J gene may be wrong: the sequence end matches TRBJ2-3 better. CDR1 is MNHNY, CDR2 SVGAGI, per germline (reference sequence). The CDR3 loop spans 15 amino acids. CDR3 loop: CASRPPWVGDPPQYF. The CDR3 DNA is TGTGCCAGCAGACCCCCCTGGGTGGGAGATCCGCCCCAGTATTTT.

A note on this clonotype: Relative to the germline gene, one junction end is altered; a read error may explain this. The gene calls are TRBV5-1 and TRBJ2-5; 11 bases align to TRBD2. There are 15 residues in the CDR3. CDR1 is SGHRS and CDR2 is YFSETQ in the germline V gene. Here the CDR3 DNA reads TGCGCCAGCAGCGCCGGTACTAGCGGGGGTGAGACCCACTACTTC. Its translation: CASSAGTSGGETHYF. The variable domain in full, with the rest retrieved from reference TRBV5-1 and TRBJ2-5, is KAGVTQTPRYLIKTRGQQVTLSCSPISGHRSVSWYQQTPGQGLQFLFEYFSETQRNKGNFPGRFSGRQFSNSRSEMNVSTLELGDSALYLCASSAGTSGGETHYFGPGTRLLVL.

With regard to this clonotype: A much larger clone differs from this one at a single base, so this may be a read error. The chain is built from TRBV5-6 and TRBJ2-3; D not resolved. This CDR3 has 15 residues. Germline lookup yields CDR1 SGHDT and CDR2 YYEEEE. CDR3 DNA: TGTGCCTGCAGCTTGTCAGCGACTAGCACAGATACGCAGTATTTT. Translated, it gives CACSLSATSTDTQYF.

As regards this clonotype: The CDR3 ends on some other residue instead of the conserved phenylalanine or tryptophan, so this is likely a read error. J is TRBJ1-1 and V is TRBV30; D uncertain. The germline V gene encodes CDR1 GTSNPN and CDR2 SVGIG (reference sequence). Deletions cut 3 bases from V and 7 bases from J, with 9 bases between. This CDR3 has 11 amino acids. The CDR3 spells CAWRGRSEAFL. CDR3 bases: TGTGCCTGGAGGGGGAGGAGTGAAGCTTTCCTT.

A note on this clonotype: It may be a read error: a sequence one base away is much more abundant. V and J are TRBV20-1 and TRBJ1-4; tentative D call: TRBD1 (5 bases). This CDR3 has 13 residues. Germline CDR1 and CDR2: DFQATT and SNEGSKA (reference sequence). V was pared by 4 bases and J by 0 bases, with 6 bases between. CDR3 in DNA: TGCAGTGCTATGACAGCAACTAATGAAAAACTGTTTTTT. It yields the protein CSAMTATNEKLFF.

To note about this clonotype: A much bigger clone sits one base away, suggesting this may be a read error. The chain has TRBV6-5 and TRBJ2-1, with D unclear. Looked up from germline, CDR1 is MNHEY and CDR2 is SVGAGI. This CDR3 is built from 11 residues. CDR3 nucleotides: TGTGCCAGCAGTTACGCCTTTCTGCAGCTCTTC. Protein sequence: CASSYAFLQLF.

Turning to this clonotype: A read error may produce the germline difference seen at one junction end. V is TRBV11-2 and J is TRBJ1-2; TRBD1 matches 7 bases. This CDR3 is 14 amino acids long. Per germline, CDR1 SGHAT and CDR2 FQNNGV. The CDR3 DNA reads as TGTGACAGCAGCGTTCAGGGGGGGGGTTATGGCTACACCTTC. This encodes CDSSVQGGGYGYTF.

Comment on this clonotype: One end of the junction is discordant with germline, which a read error may explain. The chain carries TRBV11-2 and TRBJ2-7, with D perhaps TRBD2 (6 bases). This CDR3 spans 15 amino acids. Looked up from germline, CDR1 is SGHAT and CDR2 is FQNNGV. The CDR3 nucleotides are TGTGCCAGCAACCCAGGGAGGAGGCCGACCTACGAGCAATACTTC. Protein sequence: CASNPGRRPTYEQYF.

The chain has TRBV6-5 and TRBJ2-7, with D possibly being TRBD2 (6 bases). The CDR3 runs 14 residues. Between the trimmed V and J ends, which lost 6 bases and 6 bases, there was a span of 18 bases. The germline CDR1 and CDR2 sequences are MNHEY and SVGAGI. Written as DNA, the CDR3 is TGTGCCAGCAGGCGGGACTGCGCCCTGGTCGAGCAGTACTTC. Translation: CASRRDCALVEQYF.

This clonotype was counted a few times. This could be a read error, since a much larger clone is one nucleotide away. The V call is TRBV29-1, the J call TRBJ1-1, with 7 positions matching TRBD1. There are 13 residues in the CDR3. The V and J ends lost 7 bases and 5 bases, in that order; junction bases with no gene match: 10. The germline gives CDR1 SQVTM, CDR2 ANQGSEA. Here the CDR3 reads CSAPPQGGTEAFF. Written as DNA, the CDR3 is TGCAGCGCTCCCCCCCAGGGGGGGACTGAAGCTTTCTTT. The variable domain in full, with the rest retrieved from reference TRBV29-1 and TRBJ1-1, is SAVISQKPSRDICQRGTSLTIQCQVDSQVTMMFWYRQQPGQSLTLIATANQGSEATYESGFVIDKFPISRPNLTFSTLTVSNMSPEDSSIYLCSAPPQGGTEAFFGQGTRLTVV.